This T cell receptor beta chain appears in the sequencing data of a study of blood T cell repertoires in COVID-19. Libraries were prepared by immunoSEQ multiplex PCR; TCRdb keeps only in-frame clonotypes and omits some of them. The sample holds about 100,000 clones, over 80% seen once. Per the germline V gene, CDR1 is MNHEY and CDR2 is SVGAGI. Trimming stripped 10 bases from V and 5 bases from J, with 15 bases between. This CDR3 has 13 residues. The chain combines TRBV6-5 with TRBJ2-1; the D gene is possibly TRBD1 (5 bases). The origin of this receptor is a middle-aged man with active COVID-19. The sequenced material came from peripheral blood. The CDR3 sequence: CATEGQGDNEQFF. CDR3 coding DNA: TGTGCCACCGAAGGGCAGGGTGACAATGAGCAGTTCTTC.